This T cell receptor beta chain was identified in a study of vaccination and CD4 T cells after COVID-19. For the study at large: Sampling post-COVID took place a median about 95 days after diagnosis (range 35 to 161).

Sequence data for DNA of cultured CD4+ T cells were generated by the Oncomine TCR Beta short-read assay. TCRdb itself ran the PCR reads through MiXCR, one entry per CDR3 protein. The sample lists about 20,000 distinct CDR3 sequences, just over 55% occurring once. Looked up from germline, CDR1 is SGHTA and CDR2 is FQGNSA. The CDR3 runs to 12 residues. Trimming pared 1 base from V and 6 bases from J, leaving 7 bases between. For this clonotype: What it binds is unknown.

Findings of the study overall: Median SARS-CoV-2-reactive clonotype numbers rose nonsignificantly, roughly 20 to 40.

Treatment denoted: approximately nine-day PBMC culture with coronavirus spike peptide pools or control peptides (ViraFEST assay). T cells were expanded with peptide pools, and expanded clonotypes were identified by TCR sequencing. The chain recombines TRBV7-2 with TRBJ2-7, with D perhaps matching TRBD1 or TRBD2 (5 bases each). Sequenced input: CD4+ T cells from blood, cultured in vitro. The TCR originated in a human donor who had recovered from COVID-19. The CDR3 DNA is TGTGCCAGCAGCTTAGTAGGGACCGAGCAGTACTTC. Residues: CASSLVGTEQYF.